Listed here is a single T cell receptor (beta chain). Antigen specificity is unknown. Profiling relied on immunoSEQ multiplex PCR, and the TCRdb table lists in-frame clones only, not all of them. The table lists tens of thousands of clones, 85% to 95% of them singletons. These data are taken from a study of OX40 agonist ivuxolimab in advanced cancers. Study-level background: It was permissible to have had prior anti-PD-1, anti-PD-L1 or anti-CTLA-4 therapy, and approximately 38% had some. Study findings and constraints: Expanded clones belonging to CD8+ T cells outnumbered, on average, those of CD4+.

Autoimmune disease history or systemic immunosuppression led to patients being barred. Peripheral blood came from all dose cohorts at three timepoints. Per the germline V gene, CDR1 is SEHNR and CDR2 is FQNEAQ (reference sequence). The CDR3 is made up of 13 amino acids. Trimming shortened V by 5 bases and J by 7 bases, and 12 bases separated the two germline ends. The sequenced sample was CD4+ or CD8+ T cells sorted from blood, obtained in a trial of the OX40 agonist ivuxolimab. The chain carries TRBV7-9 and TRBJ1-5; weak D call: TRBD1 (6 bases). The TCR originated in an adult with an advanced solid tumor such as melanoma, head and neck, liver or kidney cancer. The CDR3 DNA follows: TGTGCCAGCAGCCCGACAGGAGTACAGCCCCAGCATTTT. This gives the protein CASSPTGVQPQHF.